The clone carrying this TCR beta chain came up many times. The entry originates in a study of human T cells and chemical hapten exposure. TCRdb re-analysed the RACE reads in MiXCR, keeping a single row per CDR3 protein. The sample yields tens of thousands of distinct CDR3 sequences, 4.3% seen once. Time point indicated: healthy volunteer bleed at 2 weeks. The starting material, unfractionated whole blood, was used for total RNA extraction. Trimming took off 5 bases at V and 6 bases at J, with 8 bases between the two ends. CDR3 length: 12 amino acids. Germline values: CDR1 SEHNR, CDR2 FQNEAQ (reference sequence).

The sequenced sample consisted of whole blood. This chain joins TRBV7-9 and TRBJ1-5; D call uncertain. The receptor's source is a female donor in good health. Some clones in this sample may be carry-over from other donors' samples. In DNA form, the CDR3 reads TGTGCCAGCAGCCCAGGCGGTCAGCCCCAGCATTTT. Translation: CASSPGGQPQHF. Full variable domain (remainder filled in from reference TRBV7-9 and TRBJ1-5): DTGVSQNPRHKITKRGQNVTFRCDPISEHNRLYWYRQTLGQGPEFLTYFQNEAQLEKSRLLSDRFSAERPKGSFSTLEIQRTEQGDSAMYLCASSPGGQPQHFGDGTRLSIL.